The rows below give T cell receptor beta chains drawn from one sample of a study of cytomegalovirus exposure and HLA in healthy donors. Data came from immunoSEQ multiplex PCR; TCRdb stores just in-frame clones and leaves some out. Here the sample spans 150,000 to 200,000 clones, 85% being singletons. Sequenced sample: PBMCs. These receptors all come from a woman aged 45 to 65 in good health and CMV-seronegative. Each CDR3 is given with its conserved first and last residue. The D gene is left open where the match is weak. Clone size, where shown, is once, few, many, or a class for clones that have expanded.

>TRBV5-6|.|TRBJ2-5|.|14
TGTGCCAGCAGCTTGAACAGGGCGGGAGAGACCCAGTACTTC
CASSLNRAGETQYF
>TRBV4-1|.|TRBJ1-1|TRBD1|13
TGCGCCAGCAGCCAACAACAGGGGAATGAAGCTTTCTTT
CASSQQQGNEAFF
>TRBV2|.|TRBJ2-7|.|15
TGTGCCACCCAGGGCGGAGGGGGCCGGAGGGACGAGCAGTACTTC
CATQGGGGRRDEQYF
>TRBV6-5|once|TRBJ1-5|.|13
TGTGCCAGCAGGGTGCGGGAAGATCAGCCCCAGCATTTT
CASRVREDQPQHF
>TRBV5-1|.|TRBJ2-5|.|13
TGCGCCAGCAGCTTTCAGGGCCAAGAGACCCAGTACTTC
CASSFQGQETQYF
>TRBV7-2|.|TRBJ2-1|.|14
TGTGCCAGCAGCCCTGGACTTGCGAGAATAGAGCAGTTCTTC
CASSPGLARIEQFF
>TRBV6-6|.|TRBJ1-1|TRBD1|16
TGTGCCAGCAGTTTTTCCACCGGGACAGCAAACACTGAAGCTTTCTTT
CASSFSTGTANTEAFF
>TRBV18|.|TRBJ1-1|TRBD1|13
TGTGCCAGCTCCCCGGGACAGGAGGCTGAAGCTTTCTTT
CASSPGQEAEAFF
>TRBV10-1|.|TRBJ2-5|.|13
TGCGCCAGCAGTGAAGGGAGTCAAGAGACCCAGTACTTC
CASSEGSQETQYF
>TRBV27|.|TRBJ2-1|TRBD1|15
TGTGCCAGCAGTTTAAGGACAGGGGTAGGCGATGAGCAGTTCTTC
CASSLRTGVGDEQFF
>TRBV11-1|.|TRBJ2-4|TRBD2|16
TGTGCCAGCAGCTTCTCATTAGCGGGAGGGGAGAACATTCAGTACTTC
CASSFSLAGGENIQYF
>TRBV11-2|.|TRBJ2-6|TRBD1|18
TGTGCCAGCAGCTTAAGGGGACAGGGGAGGTCTGGGGCCAACGTCCTGACTTTC
CASSLRGQGRSGANVLTF
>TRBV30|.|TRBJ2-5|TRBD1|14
TGTGCCTGGAGTGTTACACAGGGGCCCGGGGCCCAGTACTTC
CAWSVTQGPGAQYF
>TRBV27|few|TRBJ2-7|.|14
TGTGCCAGCAGCTACTTAGGACAGACCTACGAGCAGTACTTC
CASSYLGQTYEQYF
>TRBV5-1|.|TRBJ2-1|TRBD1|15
TGCGCCAGCAGCTTGATGGTTTCACAGGGGTCTGAGCAGTTCTTC
CASSLMVSQGSEQFF
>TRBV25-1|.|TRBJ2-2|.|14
TGTGCCAGCAGTGAATCGCGCCGAACCGGGGAGCTGTTTTTT
CASSESRRTGELFF
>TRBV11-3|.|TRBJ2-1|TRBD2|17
TGTGCCAGCAGCTTAGACAGAGGGAGGGCCTCCTACAATGAGCAGTTCTTC
CASSLDRGRASYNEQFF
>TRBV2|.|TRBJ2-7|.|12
TGTGCCAGCACAAATAGCGGCTACGAGCAGTACTTC
CASTNSGYEQYF
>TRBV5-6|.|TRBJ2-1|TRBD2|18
TGTGCCAGCAGCTTCCCGGGACTAGCGGGAGTTAGCTACAATGAGCAGTTCTTC
CASSFPGLAGVSYNEQFF
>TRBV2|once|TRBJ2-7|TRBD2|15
TGTGCCAGCAGTGAAGGTGGCGGGAGGACCCACGAGCAGTACTTC
CASSEGGGRTHEQYF
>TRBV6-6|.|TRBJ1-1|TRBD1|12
TGTGCCAGCAGTTACGGACAGGCTGAAGCTTTCTTT
CASSYGQAEAFF
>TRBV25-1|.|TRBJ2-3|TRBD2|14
TGTGCCAGCAGTGGCCGAACACGGGGGGGTACGCAGTATTTT
CASSGRTRGGTQYF
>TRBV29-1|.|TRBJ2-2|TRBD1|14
TGCAGCGTTTCGGACAGGGTCGGGACCGGGGAGCTGTTTTTT
CSVSDRVGTGELFF
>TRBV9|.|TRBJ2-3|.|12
TGTGCCAGCGCGGAGGGGCAGGGTACGCAGTATTTT
CASAEGQGTQYF
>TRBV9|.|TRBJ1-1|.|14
TGTGCCAGCAGCGTAGCGTGGGCGAACACTGAAGCTTTCTTT
CASSVAWANTEAFF
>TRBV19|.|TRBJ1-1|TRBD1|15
TGTGCCAGTAGTGTCCAGGGGGCGCCGAGCACTGAAGCTTTCTTT
CASSVQGAPSTEAFF
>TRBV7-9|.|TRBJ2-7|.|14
TGTGCCAGCAGCTTAGGCCAGGGGGGCTACGAGCAGTACTTC
CASSLGQGGYEQYF
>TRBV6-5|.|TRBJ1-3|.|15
TGTGCCAGCAGTTCCGACCGGGACTCTGGAAACACCATATATTTT
CASSSDRDSGNTIYF
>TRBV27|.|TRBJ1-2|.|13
TGTGCCAGCAGTTTATCTGGCAGGGGTGGCTACACCTTC
CASSLSGRGGYTF